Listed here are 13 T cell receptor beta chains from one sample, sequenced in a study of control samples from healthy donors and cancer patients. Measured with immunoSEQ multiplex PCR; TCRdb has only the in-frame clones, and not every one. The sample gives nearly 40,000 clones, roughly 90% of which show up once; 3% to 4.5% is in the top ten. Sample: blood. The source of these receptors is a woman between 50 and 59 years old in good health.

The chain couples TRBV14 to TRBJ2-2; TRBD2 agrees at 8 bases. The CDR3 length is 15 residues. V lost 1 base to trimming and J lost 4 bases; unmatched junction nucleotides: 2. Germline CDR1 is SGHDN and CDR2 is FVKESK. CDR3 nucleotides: TGTGCCAGCAGCCAAGCCGCGGGGGGCACCGGGGAGCTGTTTTTT. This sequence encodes CASSQAAGGTGELFF.

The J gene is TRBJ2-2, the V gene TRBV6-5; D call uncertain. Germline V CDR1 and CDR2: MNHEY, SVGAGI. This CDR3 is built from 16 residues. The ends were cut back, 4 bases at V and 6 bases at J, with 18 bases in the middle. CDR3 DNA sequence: TGTGCCAGCAGTTCCCAGGCGCTAGTTCTCGCCGGGGAGCTGTTTTTT. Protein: CASSSQALVLAGELFF.

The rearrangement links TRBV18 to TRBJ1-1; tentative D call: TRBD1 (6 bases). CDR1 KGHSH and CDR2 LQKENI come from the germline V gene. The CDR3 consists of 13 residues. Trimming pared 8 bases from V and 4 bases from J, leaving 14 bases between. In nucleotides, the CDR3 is TGTGCCAGCCGCTGGACAGAATCCACTGAAGCTTTCTTT. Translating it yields CASRWTESTEAFF.

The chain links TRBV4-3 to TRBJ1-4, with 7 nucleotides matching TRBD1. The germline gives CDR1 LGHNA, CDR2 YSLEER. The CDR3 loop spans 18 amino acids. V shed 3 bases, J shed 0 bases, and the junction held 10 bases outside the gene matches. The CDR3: CASSQITGAKSTNEKLFF. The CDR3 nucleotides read TGCGCCAGCAGCCAGATAACAGGGGCGAAATCAACTAATGAAAAACTGTTTTTT.

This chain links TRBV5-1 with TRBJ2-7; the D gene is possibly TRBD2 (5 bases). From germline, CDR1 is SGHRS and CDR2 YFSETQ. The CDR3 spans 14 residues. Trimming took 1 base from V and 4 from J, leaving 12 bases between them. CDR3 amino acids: CASSLSFRGYEQYF. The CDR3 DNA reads TGCGCCAGCAGCTTGTCGTTTCGGGGATACGAGCAGTACTTC.

In DNA, the CDR3 is TGTGCCACCAGTGATTCCGGCCGCGCGGGGAAACACACCGGGGAGCTGTTTTTT. This sequence encodes CATSDSGRAGKHTGELFF. The V call is TRBV24-1, the J call TRBJ2-2; a weak D match, TRBD2 (6 bases). Looked up from germline, CDR1 is KGHDR and CDR2 is SFDVKD. The length of the CDR3 is 18 residues. V lost 2 bases and J lost 3, with 18 bases in between.

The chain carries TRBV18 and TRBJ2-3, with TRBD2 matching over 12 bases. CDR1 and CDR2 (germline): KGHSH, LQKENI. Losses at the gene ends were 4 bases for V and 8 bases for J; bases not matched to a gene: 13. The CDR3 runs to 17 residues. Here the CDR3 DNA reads TGTGCCAGCTCACAAGACTCTCCTAGCGGGGGGGCCGCTACGCAGTATTTT. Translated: CASSQDSPSGGAATQYF.

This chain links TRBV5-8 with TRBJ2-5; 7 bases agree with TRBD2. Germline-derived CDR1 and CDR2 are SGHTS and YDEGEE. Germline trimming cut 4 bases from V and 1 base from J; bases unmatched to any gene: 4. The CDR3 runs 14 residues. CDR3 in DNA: TGTGCCAGCAGCGCCGCTAGCGGCCAAGAGACCCAGTACTTC. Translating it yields CASSAASGQETQYF.

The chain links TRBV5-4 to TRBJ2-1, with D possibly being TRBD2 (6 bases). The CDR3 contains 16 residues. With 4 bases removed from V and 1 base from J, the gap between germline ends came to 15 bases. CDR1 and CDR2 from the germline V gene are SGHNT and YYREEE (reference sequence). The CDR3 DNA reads TGTGCCAGCAGCCTAGACGGGGGTGGATCCTACAATGAGCAGTTCTTC. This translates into CASSLDGGGSYNEQFF.

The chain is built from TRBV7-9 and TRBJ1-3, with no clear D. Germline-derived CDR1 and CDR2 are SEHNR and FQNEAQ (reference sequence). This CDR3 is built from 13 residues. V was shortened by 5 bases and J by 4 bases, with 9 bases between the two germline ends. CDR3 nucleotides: TGTGCCAGCAGCCCCGGACTCGGAAACACCATATATTTT. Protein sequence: CASSPGLGNTIYF.

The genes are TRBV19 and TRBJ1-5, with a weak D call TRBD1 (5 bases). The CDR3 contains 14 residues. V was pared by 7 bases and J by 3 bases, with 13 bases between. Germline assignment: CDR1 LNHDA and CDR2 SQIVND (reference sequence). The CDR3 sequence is CASNRRGDNQPQHF. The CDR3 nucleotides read TGTGCCAGTAATCGAAGAGGGGACAATCAGCCCCAGCATTTT. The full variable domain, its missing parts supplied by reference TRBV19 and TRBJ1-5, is DGGITQSPKYLFRKEGQNVTLSCEQNLNHDAMYWYRQDPGQGLRLIYYSQIVNDFQKGDIAEGYSVSREKKESFPLTVTSAQKNPTAFYLCASNRRGDNQPQHFGDGTRLSIL.

CDR3 sequence: CASSRSMNTEAFF. The CDR3 DNA follows: TGTGCCAGCAGCAGGAGCATGAACACTGAAGCTTTCTTT. The chain has TRBV7-8 and TRBJ1-1; D is unresolved. This CDR3 has 13 amino acids. The V gene's germline CDR1 is SGHVS and CDR2 FQNEAQ. Trimming cost V 5 bases and J 0 bases, with 7 bases left between them. Full variable domain (outside the CDR3, taken from reference TRBV7-8 and TRBJ1-1): GAGVSQSPRYKVAKRGQDVALRCDPISGHVSLFWYQQALGQGPEFLTYFQNEAQLDKSGLPSDRFFAERPEGSVSTLKIQRTQQEDSAVYLCASSRSMNTEAFFGQGTRLTVV.

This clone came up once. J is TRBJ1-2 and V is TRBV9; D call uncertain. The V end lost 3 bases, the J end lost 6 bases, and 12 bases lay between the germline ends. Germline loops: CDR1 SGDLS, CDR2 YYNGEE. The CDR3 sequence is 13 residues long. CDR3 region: CASSGPPQNGYTF. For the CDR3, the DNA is TGTGCCAGCAGCGGCCCTCCGCAGAATGGCTACACCTTC.